Each of the 18 T cell receptor beta chains below was sequenced from the same sample in a study of T-cell reconstitution after alpha-beta-depleted transplantation in children. The library targeted TCRbeta and was prepared with unique molecular identifiers. TCRdb passed the PCR reads through MiXCR, listing each CDR3 protein once. Of approximately 340,000 distinct CDR3 sequences in the sample, around a tenth were seen once. The sequencing here drew on PBMCs from the stem cell graft donor, taken from the stem cell graft. These receptors came from a human donor who donated a stem cell graft to a child with acute lymphoblastic leukemia.

The gene calls are TRBV2 and TRBJ2-3, with D perhaps matching TRBD2 (7 bases). V was pared by 7 bases and J by 2 bases, with 22 bases between. Germline assignment: CDR1 SNHLY and CDR2 FYNNEI. This CDR3 comprises 17 residues. Here the CDR3 reads CASTLGGAPRHTDTQYF. DNA for the CDR3: TGTGCCAGCACCCTAGGGGGGGCCCCACGGCACACAGATACGCAGTATTTT.

The chain couples TRBV4-1 to TRBJ2-1; 10 nucleotides align to TRBD2. The CDR3 length is 16 residues. CDR1 is MGHRA and CDR2 is YSYEKL in the germline V gene. V lost 1 base, J lost 10 bases, and 10 bases stayed unmatched. For the CDR3, the DNA is TGCGCCAGCAGCCAAGGGCTAGCGGGAGTGATTGGGGAGCAGTTCTTC. It codes for CASSQGLAGVIGEQFF.

There are a few counts of this clonotype. V is TRBV7-2 and J is TRBJ2-1; tentative D call: TRBD1 (6 bases). Trimming took off 1 base at V and 5 bases at J, with 15 bases between the two ends. The CDR3 totals 16 residues. Germline loops: CDR1 SGHTA, CDR2 FQGNSA. The chain's CDR3 is CASSLVRGTYDNEQFF. Here the CDR3 DNA reads TGTGCCAGCAGCTTAGTGAGGGGGACCTACGACAATGAGCAGTTCTTC. The variable domain in full, with the rest retrieved from reference TRBV7-2 and TRBJ2-1, is GAGVSQSPSNKVTEKGKDVELRCDPISGHTALYWYRQSLGQGLEFLIYFQGNSAPDKSGLPSDRFSAERTGGSVSTLTIQRTQQEDSAVYLCASSLVRGTYDNEQFFGPGTRLTVL.

V gene TRBV12-3 or TRBV12-4 combines with J gene TRBJ2-5; D might be TRBD2 (5 bases). The germline V and J ends were trimmed by 8 bases and 5 bases, with 21 bases remaining between them. The CDR3 runs to 15 residues. The CDR3 loop is CASPTPPQRIETQYF. CDR3 sequence (DNA): TGTGCCAGCCCCACCCCCCCGCAGCGGATTGAGACCCAGTACTTC.

This clonotype came up many times. The gene calls are TRBV11-1 and TRBJ2-3; 14 nucleotides match TRBD2. The CDR3 consists of 18 residues. CDR1 is SGHAT and CDR2 is FQDESV in the germline V gene (reference sequence). J lost 0 bases, V lost 4 bases, and 6 bases had no gene match. The CDR3 DNA follows: TGTGCCAGCAGCTCCGGGACTAGCGGGAGTGAAAGCACAGATACGCAGTATTTT. Protein product: CASSSGTSGSESTDTQYF.

On this clonotype: The junction departs from germline at one end; a sequencing error may be responsible. The J gene is TRBJ1-2, the V gene TRBV7-2; D gene uncertain. Looked up from germline, CDR1 is SGHTA and CDR2 is FQGNSA. The CDR3 covers 12 residues. CDR3 sequence (DNA): TGTGCCAGCAGCTTAGTTCTGTATGGCGACACCTTC. Protein: CASSLVLYGDTF.

This clonotype was observed a handful of times. The genes are TRBV12-3 or TRBV12-4 and TRBJ1-1; 8 nucleotides agree with TRBD1. This CDR3 spans 13 amino acids. Germline trimming cut 5 bases from V and 7 bases from J; bases unmatched to any gene: 6. This CDR3 is CASSRRGRGEAFF. The CDR3 bases are TGTGCCAGCAGTCGCAGGGGGCGAGGTGAAGCTTTCTTT.

This clonotype has just a few counts. The chain links TRBV4-3 to TRBJ2-1; 10 bases are a match to TRBD2. The CDR3 is 19 amino acids. From germline, CDR1 is LGHNA and CDR2 YSLEER. Germline trimming cut 1 base from V and 1 base from J; bases unmatched to any gene: 10. CDR3 region: CASSQASGRSRISYNEQFF. DNA of the CDR3: TGCGCCAGCAGCCAAGCTAGCGGGAGATCTAGAATATCCTACAATGAGCAGTTCTTC.

The V and J genes are TRBV7-3 and TRBJ2-7; D remains ambiguous. The V gene lost 1 base and the J gene lost 3 bases, with 16 bases spanning the gap. This CDR3 is built from 16 residues. Germline V CDR1 and CDR2: SGHTA, FQGTGA. CDR3 coding DNA: TGTGCCAGCAGCTTAATAGTTTGGTGGTGCGGCTACGAGCAGTACTTC. It specifies CASSLIVWWCGYEQYF.

This clonotype was recorded many times. V and J are TRBV7-2 and TRBJ2-5, with D tentatively TRBD2 (6 bases). The CDR3 totals 17 residues. Germline CDR1 reads SGHTA; CDR2 reads FQGNSA. Trimming shortened V by 2 bases and J by 5 bases, and 21 bases separated the two germline ends. CDR3 sequence reads: CASSLSRGVRDPETQYF. DNA for the CDR3: TGTGCCAGCAGCTTATCGCGGGGTGTGCGGGATCCCGAGACCCAGTACTTC.

The chain joins TRBV7-2 to TRBJ1-2; no reliable D call. This CDR3 is 15 amino acids long. Trimming stripped 2 bases from V and 0 bases from J, with 10 bases between. The V gene's germline CDR1 is SGHTA and CDR2 FQGNSA. Here the CDR3 reads CASSLSGGTNYGYTF. DNA of the CDR3: TGTGCCAGCAGCTTATCAGGCGGGACTAACTATGGCTACACCTTC.

Only a few counts were recorded for this clonotype. The chain is built from TRBV15 and TRBJ2-1; D is perhaps TRBD2 (6 bases). Germline CDR1 reads LNHNV; CDR2 reads YYDKDF (reference sequence). The CDR3 length is 15 residues. V was shortened by 5 bases and J by 10 bases, with 21 bases between the two germline ends. The CDR3 coding sequence is TGTGCCACCAGCCCTACCCGGGACTCAACGGGGGAGCAGTTCTTC. Residues: CATSPTRDSTGEQFF.

In this sample, this clonotype turned up a few times. The J gene is TRBJ2-7, the V gene TRBV20-1, with 7 bases aligning to TRBD1. Unmatched junction bases numbered 4, after V lost 3 bases and J lost 2 bases. This CDR3 has 13 residues. Germline V CDR1 and CDR2: DFQATT, SNEGSKA (reference sequence). DNA of the CDR3: TGCAGTGCTAGTTCAGGGGGTACCTACGAGCAGTACTTC. This sequence encodes CSASSGGTYEQYF.

The chain combines TRBV7-9 with TRBJ2-2; D gene uncertain. Trimming removed 5 bases from V and 7 bases from J, with 17 bases in between. CDR1 and CDR2 from the germline V gene are SEHNR and FQNEAQ (reference sequence). The CDR3 length is 15 residues. This chain's CDR3 is CASSGHYDHSGELFF. CDR3 sequence (DNA): TGTGCCAGCAGCGGCCACTACGATCATAGCGGGGAGCTGTTTTTT.

This clonotype occurred a few times. The chain has TRBV20-1 and TRBJ2-7; 11 nucleotides line up with TRBD1. Germline loops: CDR1 DFQATT, CDR2 SNEGSKA (reference sequence). Trimming took 3 bases from V and 3 from J; bases not matched to a gene: 7. There are 15 residues in the CDR3. In DNA, the CDR3 is TGCAGTGCTAGCTTATTGGACAGGGGGCTCTACGAGCAGTACTTC. Translated: CSASLLDRGLYEQYF.

This clonotype occurred a few times. The chain uses TRBV4-1 and TRBJ2-3; D ambiguous. The V gene lost 1 base and the J gene lost 5 bases, with 10 bases spanning the gap. Germline V CDR1 and CDR2: MGHRA, YSYEKL. This CDR3 has 14 amino acids. The CDR3 DNA sequence: TGCGCCAGCAGCCAAGGTTTTTTGGGAGATACGCAGTATTTT. Amino acids: CASSQGFLGDTQYF.

The rearrangement uses TRBV11-2 and TRBJ1-4; no definite D call. The germline V gene encodes CDR1 SGHAT and CDR2 FQNNGV. This CDR3 has 15 residues. V was pared by 3 bases and J by 5 bases, with 13 bases between. CDR3 loop: CASSFSPQLNEKLFF. The CDR3 nucleotides read TGTGCCAGCAGCTTCTCCCCACAGCTAAATGAAAAACTGTTTTTT.

This clonotype has just a few counts. The chain has TRBV12-3 or TRBV12-4 and TRBJ2-5; 8 bases are a match to TRBD1. The length of the CDR3 is 17 residues. Trimming removed 3 bases from V and 2 bases from J; junction bases left unmatched: 11. In DNA, the CDR3 is TGTGCCAGCAGTTTCTTCCGGGACAGGTCCCATCAAGAGACCCAGTACTTC. This translates into CASSFFRDRSHQETQYF.